This record covers a single TCR beta chain. TCR beta sequences were obtained from blood CD8+ and CD4+ T cells. Isolation of CD8+ and CD4+ T cells was performed negatively, whereas enrichment of TEMRA cells was done by FACS. The data were obtained in a study of CD8 T cells in Susac syndrome. Random hexamers were used to reverse transcribe 0.5 to 1 ug of RNA. Amplification of TCR beta CDR3 across 54 Vbeta and 13 Jbeta was performed with immunoSEQ multiplex PCR. TCRdb ran MiXCR on the immunoSEQ multiplex PCR reads and lists one entry per CDR3 protein. The sample shows 250,000 to 300,000 distinct CDR3 sequences, approximately 89% of them seen only once. The V end was cut by 6 bases, the J end by 5 bases, with 20 bases between. CDR3 length: 15 amino acids. From germline, CDR1 is SEHNR and CDR2 FQNEAQ (reference sequence).

The V and J genes are TRBV7-9 and TRBJ2-7; TRBD1 is a possible D gene (5 bases). Source material: CD8+ T cells from PBMCs. This TCR was recovered from a human donor with multiple sclerosis. The CDR3 DNA sequence: TGTGCCAGCAGTCCACCAATCCAGGGTCCCAACGAGCAGTACTTC. It specifies CASSPPIQGPNEQYF.